This TCR beta chain was identified during a study of blood T cell repertoires in COVID-19. The wider study: Italy, Spain and the United States were the sources of the convalescent and acute COVID-19 samples. Nucleic acid was either cDNA or gDNA, and it came from T cells, B-cell-depleted T cells, or PBMCs.

V dropped 6 bases and J dropped 5 bases, with 7 bases sitting between them. Germline V gene lookup returns CDR1 WSHSY and CDR2 SAAADI. The CDR3 extends over 12 amino acids. In the study's own analysis: Estimates of nucleated cell counts were drawn from the amplification of reference gene primers. Assay used: immunoSEQ multiplex PCR; TCRdb lists only in-frame clones, some missing. V, J and clone size are those of that table, while D and trimming were read from the DNA. The table includes under 200,000 clones, 90% detected once. This clonotype was obtained from a man aged 50-59 years with acute or convalescent COVID-19. The sequenced sample consisted of peripheral blood. The V gene is TRBV10-2, the J gene TRBJ2-2; D is undetermined. CDR3: CASREQTGELFF. As DNA, the CDR3 is TGCGCCAGCAGAGAGCAGACCGGGGAGCTGTTTTTT.